These 3 T cell receptor beta chains share one sample of origin, sequenced in a study of prognosis after radiotherapy for stage I lung cancer. Two-round multiplex PCR amplified TCR beta CDR3 from genomic DNA. The use of primers specific to each TRBV and TRBJ gene characterized first-round PCR. TCRdb re-called the multiplex PCR reads through MiXCR, storing one row per CDR3 protein. Of about 14,000 distinct CDR3 sequences detected, approximately 30% appear once; the ten largest clones hold around a quarter. The sequences come from PBMCs, collected before or after stereotactic body radiation therapy (not recorded which). The receptors derive from a donor aged 50 or older with non-small cell lung cancer.

By its share, this clonotype is medium-sized. V gene TRBV6-5 combines with J gene TRBJ2-2; 10 nucleotides align to TRBD2. CDR3 length equals 16 residues. The junction had 3 bases not matched to a gene; V was cut back by 0 bases and J by 5 bases. Per germline, CDR1 MNHEY and CDR2 SVGAGI. The CDR3 nucleotides are TGTGCCAGCAGTTACTCGGCTAGCGGGAGTACCGGGGAGCTGTTTTTT. Translation gives CASSYSASGSTGELFF.

In its sample, this clonotype was seen many times. The chain uses TRBV19 and TRBJ1-3; 10 bases fit TRBD1. V gave up 4 bases and J gave up 2 bases; unmatched junction bases: 8. The CDR3 runs 17 residues. Germline CDR1 and CDR2: LNHDA and SQIVND (reference sequence). The CDR3, as DNA: TGTGCCAGTAGTACCCCGGGACAGGGGTCGACTGGAAACACCATATATTTT. The encoded protein is CASSTPGQGSTGNTIYF.

This clonotype is medium-sized. The chain links TRBV7-9 to TRBJ2-3; TRBD2 is a possible D gene (5 bases). The CDR3 is 17 residues long. Germline V gene lookup returns CDR1 SEHNR and CDR2 FQNEAQ (reference sequence). Trimming left V 2 bases short and J 1 base short, with 16 bases between. The CDR3 nucleotides are TGTGCCAGCAGCTTACGTTCGTTGGAGGTCCGCACAGATACGCAGTATTTT. Amino acids: CASSLRSLEVRTDTQYF.